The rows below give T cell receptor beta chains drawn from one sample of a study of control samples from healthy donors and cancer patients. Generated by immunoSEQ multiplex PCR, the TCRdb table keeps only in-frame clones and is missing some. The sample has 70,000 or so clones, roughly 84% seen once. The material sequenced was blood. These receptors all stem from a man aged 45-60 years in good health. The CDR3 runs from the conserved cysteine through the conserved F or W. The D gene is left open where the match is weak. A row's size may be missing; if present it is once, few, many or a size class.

DNA: TGTGCCAGCAGTGCATTCTTGGGGGATGGCTACAATGAGCAGTTCTTC
CDR3: CASSAFLGDGYNEQFF
J: TRBJ2-1
V: TRBV2
D: NA
size: NA

DNA: TGTGCCAGCAGCTTGGCGGGGGTCCGAGAGACCCAGTACTTC
CDR3: CASSLAGVRETQYF
J: TRBJ2-5
V: TRBV5-5
D: NA
size: NA

DNA: TGTGCCAGCAGTTTCGAGGTACTTCGACGGGGGGCCTACGAGCAGTACTTC
CDR3: CASSFEVLRRGAYEQYF
J: TRBJ2-7
V: TRBV28
D: TRBD2
size: NA

DNA: TGCGCCAGCAGCCCGGACAGGGGGCCCTTTCAAAGCTCCTACGAGCAGTACTTC
CDR3: CASSPDRGPFQSSYEQYF
J: TRBJ2-7
V: TRBV5-1
D: TRBD1
size: once

DNA: TGTGCCAGCAGCTTAGGACAGGGAGGCTGGAATGAGCAGTTCTTC
CDR3: CASSLGQGGWNEQFF
J: TRBJ2-1
V: TRBV5-4
D: TRBD1
size: NA

DNA: TGTGCCAGCAGCTCCCTGACTGCGGACGGGGAGCTGTTTTTT
CDR3: CASSSLTADGELFF
J: TRBJ2-2
V: TRBV9
D: NA
size: NA

DNA: TGTGCCAGCAGTCAATCCGACGACGTCTACGAGCAGTACTTC
CDR3: CASSQSDDVYEQYF
J: TRBJ2-7
V: TRBV6-2/TRBV6-3
D: NA
size: few

DNA: TGTGCCACCAGCAGGACAGGGGATTACGAGCAGTACTTC
CDR3: CATSRTGDYEQYF
J: TRBJ2-7
V: TRBV15
D: TRBD1
size: once

DNA: TGTGCCAGCAGCCAAGATAAAACCCAGTACTTC
CDR3: CASSQDKTQYF
J: TRBJ2-5
V: TRBV3-1/TRBV3-2
D: NA
size: NA

DNA: TGCAGCTCCGGGACAGGGGGCTTCGGCACTGAAGCTTTCTTT
CDR3: CSSGTGGFGTEAFF
J: TRBJ1-1
V: TRBV29-1
D: TRBD1
size: NA

DNA: TGTGCTAGTGCCATCACGAGCGGGAGGGCGCCCTACGAGCAGTACTTC
CDR3: CASAITSGRAPYEQYF
J: TRBJ2-7
V: TRBV12-5
D: TRBD2
size: NA

DNA: TGTGCCAGCAGCCCCTCCCCAGGGTCTAATGAAAAACTGTTTTTT
CDR3: CASSPSPGSNEKLFF
J: TRBJ1-4
V: TRBV6-5
D: NA
size: NA

DNA: TGTGCCAGCAGTGGCGGGACCCCATCTAATGAGCAGTTCTTC
CDR3: CASSGGTPSNEQFF
J: TRBJ2-1
V: TRBV11-2
D: NA
size: NA

DNA: TGTGCCAGCAGTCCGGACAGGGGTTTGGGTGCAACTAATGAAAAACTGTTTTTT
CDR3: CASSPDRGLGATNEKLFF
J: TRBJ1-4
V: TRBV27
D: TRBD1
size: once